These 17 T cell receptor beta chains share one sample of origin, sequenced in a study of memory CD4+ T cells and cytomegalovirus serostatus. Single viable CD3+CD4+CD8-CD45RO+ cells were sorted as the memory CD4+ T cells. Measured with immunoSEQ multiplex PCR; TCRdb has only the in-frame clones, and not every one. Altogether roughly 56,000 clones are present, more than 75% being singletons, with the ten largest covering around 0.4%. The specimen sequenced was memory CD4+ T cells from blood. These receptors originate from an adult in good health and CMV-seronegative.

V and J are TRBV18 and TRBJ1-6; D is uncertain. The ends were cut back, 2 bases at V and 11 bases at J, with 10 bases in the middle. The CDR3 runs to 13 residues. Germline-derived CDR1 and CDR2 are KGHSH and LQKENI. DNA of the CDR3: TGTGCCAGCTCACCAAACGGTGAACCACCCCTCCACTTT. It yields the protein CASSPNGEPPLHF.

The chain recombines TRBV10-3 with TRBJ2-7; a possible D gene is TRBD1 (6 bases). The length of the CDR3 is 14 residues. V was trimmed by 5 bases and J by 1 base, leaving 12 bases between them. Germline V gene lookup returns CDR1 ENHRY and CDR2 SYGVKD. The CDR3 spells CAISPKTGSYEQYF. Written as DNA, the CDR3 is TGTGCCATCAGTCCTAAGACAGGTTCCTACGAGCAGTACTTC.

The chain is built from TRBV11-1 and TRBJ2-5; D gene uncertain. CDR3 length equals 11 residues. Trimming took off 5 bases at V and 5 bases at J, with 6 bases between the two ends. The V gene's germline CDR1 is SGHAT and CDR2 FQDESV (reference sequence). CDR3 sequence reads: CASSRGETQYF. In nucleotides, the CDR3 is TGTGCCAGCAGCCGAGGTGAGACCCAGTACTTC.

The chain couples TRBV4-3 to TRBJ1-2, with 8 bases fitting TRBD1. Germline V gene data show CDR1 as LGHNA and CDR2 as YSLEER. V trimming: 0 bases; J trimming: 6 bases; junction bases outside the gene matches: 0. This CDR3 region has 13 residues. The CDR3 is CASSQDRGHGYTF. The CDR3 DNA reads as TGCGCCAGCAGCCAAGACAGGGGGCATGGCTACACCTTC.

The V and J genes are TRBV7-3 and TRBJ2-3; 8 positions agree with TRBD2. With V trimmed by 5 bases and J by 4 bases, 2 bases remained unmatched. This CDR3 has 13 amino acids. Germline V CDR1 and CDR2: SGHTA, FQGTGA. The CDR3 DNA follows: TGTGCCAGCAGCAGCGGGAGTGCAGATACGCAGTATTTT. Residues: CASSSGSADTQYF.

V usage is TRBV7-9 and J usage is TRBJ1-1, with 8 bases identical to TRBD1. The length of the CDR3 is 15 residues. The V gene end was trimmed by 1 base and the J gene end by 4 bases; junction bases not matched to a gene: 5. Per the germline V gene, CDR1 is SEHNR and CDR2 is FQNEAQ (reference sequence). This CDR3 is CASSLGTGIGTEAFF. The DNA of the CDR3 is TGTGCCAGCAGCTTAGGGACAGGGATCGGCACTGAAGCTTTCTTT.

V gene TRBV9 combines with J gene TRBJ2-5; D is possibly TRBD2 (6 bases). CDR3 size: 14 residues. V was trimmed by 4 bases and J by 4 bases, leaving 14 bases between them. CDR1 SGDLS and CDR2 YYNGEE come from the germline V gene. CDR3 bases: TGTGCCAGCAGCCCACGGGGGAACTCAGAGACCCAGTACTTC. It codes for CASSPRGNSETQYF.

This clone was detected only a few times. The chain combines TRBV11-1 with TRBJ2-1, with D perhaps given as TRBD1 or TRBD2 (5 bases each). V shed 3 bases and J shed 10 bases, with 13 bases lying between them. CDR1 is SGHAT, CDR2 FQDESV, per germline (reference sequence). CDR3 length: 13 residues. CDR3 region: CASSFYRGVEQFF. DNA of the CDR3: TGTGCCAGCAGCTTTTACAGAGGGGTGGAGCAGTTCTTC.

This chain connects TRBV6-5 to TRBJ2-5, with TRBD1 matching over 7 bases. The CDR3 spans 14 residues. The germline CDR1 and CDR2 sequences are MNHEY and SVGAGI. With V trimmed by 0 bases and J by 4 bases, 2 bases remained unmatched. The CDR3 region is CASSYSDRVETQYF. The CDR3, as DNA: TGTGCCAGCAGTTACTCAGACAGGGTAGAGACCCAGTACTTC.

This clone came up once. The chain links TRBV5-4 to TRBJ2-1; 9 bases are a match to TRBD2. The germline CDR1 and CDR2 sequences are SGHNT and YYREEE (reference sequence). J gave up 7 bases and V 2 bases, and 4 bases lay outside the gene matches. The CDR3 runs to 14 residues. The CDR3 DNA sequence: TGTGCCAGCAGCTTCGGACTAGCGAGGAATGAGCAGTTCTTC. This gives the protein CASSFGLARNEQFF.

The rearrangement joins TRBV20-1 to TRBJ1-2, with TRBD1 as a possible D gene (5 bases). Trimming took off 4 bases at V and 8 bases at J, with 11 bases between the two ends. CDR3 length equals 11 residues. Germline V lookup: CDR1 DFQATT, CDR2 SNEGSKA (reference sequence). CDR3 amino acids: CSATDTPGYTF. The CDR3 DNA reads TGCAGTGCTACGGACACTCCGGGCTACACCTTC.

This clone came up a few times. This chain links TRBV4-1 with TRBJ2-1; 9 bases are shared with TRBD2. Germline V CDR1 and CDR2: MGHRA, YSYEKL. Unmatched junction bases numbered 18, after V lost 2 bases and J lost 7 bases. The CDR3 totals 19 residues. The CDR3 spells CASSQLPPLMGGGANEQFF. DNA for the CDR3: TGCGCCAGCAGCCAACTCCCTCCGCTGATGGGCGGGGGGGCGAATGAGCAGTTCTTC.

The chain couples TRBV30 to TRBJ1-1; D may be TRBD1 (6 bases). In germline, CDR1 is GTSNPN, CDR2 SVGIG (reference sequence). The CDR3 is made up of 13 amino acids. Trimming stripped 3 bases from V and 4 bases from J, with 12 bases between. In nucleotides, the CDR3 is TGTGCCTGGAGCCAAACAGGGTTCACTGAAGCTTTCTTT. This gives the protein CAWSQTGFTEAFF.

The rearrangement uses TRBV29-1 and TRBJ2-1; D not certain. Trimming removed 6 bases from V and 0 bases from J, with 3 bases in between. In germline, CDR1 is SQVTM, CDR2 ANQGSEA. This CDR3 has 11 residues. Here the CDR3 reads CSVSSYNEQFF. CDR3 coding DNA: TGCAGCGTAAGCTCCTACAATGAGCAGTTCTTC.

This clone has a handful of counts. V is TRBV27 and J is TRBJ1-6, with 8 positions matching TRBD1. The CDR3 spans 17 residues. Unmatched junction bases numbered 16, after V lost 3 bases and J lost 12 bases. The germline V gene encodes CDR1 MNHEY and CDR2 SMNVEV (reference sequence). The DNA for the CDR3 is TGTGCCAGCAGTTTTAATTTTTGGGGACAGGAGATTCGACCCCTCCACTTT. It specifies CASSFNFWGQEIRPLHF.

This sequence joins TRBV6-1 and TRBJ1-5; D possibly corresponds to TRBD1 (5 bases). Trimming took 6 bases from V and 2 from J, leaving 14 bases between them. The CDR3 sequence is 15 residues long. CDR1 MNHNS and CDR2 SASEGT come from the germline V gene. The DNA for the CDR3 is TGTGCCAGCAGACCCACCGGAGGGGGCAATCAGCCCCAGCATTTT. It is translated as CASRPTGGGNQPQHF.

The J gene is TRBJ1-6, the V gene TRBV19, with D possibly matching TRBD1 (6 bases). CDR3 length equals 15 residues. Germline V gene data show CDR1 as LNHDA and CDR2 as SQIVND (reference sequence). The ends were cut back, 4 bases at V and 5 bases at J, with 12 bases in the middle. DNA of the CDR3: TGTGCCAGTAGTACCCGACAGGCTGATAATTCACCCCTCCACTTT. It codes for CASSTRQADNSPLHF. Together with reference TRBV19 and TRBJ1-6, the CDR3 gives the full variable domain: DGGITQSPKYLFRKEGQNVTLSCEQNLNHDAMYWYRQDPGQGLRLIYYSQIVNDFQKGDIAEGYSVSREKKESFPLTVTSAQKNPTAFYLCASSTRQADNSPLHFGNGTRLTVT.